A selection of T cell receptor beta chains follows, all from one sample in a study of beta chain features in type 1 diabetes. Some clones are missing from TCRdb's copy, which holds only in-frame ones; the method was immunoSEQ multiplex PCR. Counted here are some 47,000 clones, approximately 40% occurring once; the ten biggest clones make up less than 0.15%. The sequenced sample was stem cell memory CD4+ T cells from blood. The source of these receptors is a man under 40 with type 1 diabetes. Each CDR3 is given with its conserved first and last residue. The D gene is left open where the match is weak. Only some rows state a clone size, as once, few, many or a class for expanded clones.

d_call: TRBD1
j_call: TRBJ2-7
clone_size: NA
cdr3_length: 12
v_call: TRBV6-1
cdr3_aa: CASSRGLYEQYF
cdr3_nt: TGTGCCAGCAGCAGGGGGCTATACGAGCAGTACTTC

d_call: NA
j_call: TRBJ2-5
clone_size: NA
cdr3_length: 13
v_call: TRBV18
cdr3_aa: CASSPPGRETQYF
cdr3_nt: TGTGCCAGCTCACCACCGGGGCGAGAGACCCAGTACTTC

d_call: TRBD1
j_call: TRBJ1-2
clone_size: NA
cdr3_length: 13
v_call: TRBV4-3
cdr3_aa: CASSQTGDYGYTF
cdr3_nt: TGCGCCAGCAGCCAGACAGGGGACTATGGCTACACCTTC

d_call: NA
j_call: TRBJ1-1
clone_size: NA
cdr3_length: 14
v_call: TRBV9
cdr3_aa: CASSVGGGVTEAFF
cdr3_nt: TGTGCCAGCAGCGTAGGGGGAGGGGTCACTGAAGCTTTCTTT

d_call: NA
j_call: TRBJ1-1
clone_size: NA
cdr3_length: 14
v_call: TRBV7-2
cdr3_aa: CASSLGRGRTEAFF
cdr3_nt: TGTGCCAGCAGCTTAGGCAGGGGAAGGACTGAAGCTTTCTTT

d_call: TRBD1
j_call: TRBJ1-2
clone_size: NA
cdr3_length: 17
v_call: TRBV25-1
cdr3_aa: CASSGGQVSPLGYGYTF
cdr3_nt: TGTGCCAGCAGTGGTGGACAGGTCTCTCCGTTGGGCTATGGCTACACCTTC

d_call: TRBD1
j_call: TRBJ1-1
clone_size: once
cdr3_length: 11
v_call: TRBV20-1
cdr3_aa: CSAGQGLEAFF
cdr3_nt: TGCAGTGCAGGACAGGGCCTCGAAGCTTTCTTT

d_call: TRBD2
j_call: TRBJ2-1
clone_size: NA
cdr3_length: 15
v_call: TRBV5-1
cdr3_aa: CASSLGSGVRDEQFF
cdr3_nt: TGCGCCAGCAGCTTGGGGAGCGGGGTACGGGATGAGCAGTTCTTC

d_call: NA
j_call: TRBJ1-2
clone_size: few
cdr3_length: 12
v_call: TRBV5-6
cdr3_aa: CASSSGNYGYTF
cdr3_nt: TGTGCCAGCAGCTCGGGGAACTATGGCTACACCTTC

d_call: NA
j_call: TRBJ1-4
clone_size: NA
cdr3_length: 15
v_call: TRBV14
cdr3_aa: CASSLRPTTNEKLFF
cdr3_nt: TGTGCCAGCAGCCTCCGTCCCACGACAAATGAAAAACTGTTTTTT

d_call: NA
j_call: TRBJ2-7
clone_size: NA
cdr3_length: 13
v_call: TRBV18
cdr3_aa: CASSPGSKGEQYF
cdr3_nt: TGTGCCAGCTCACCAGGGAGTAAGGGAGAGCAGTACTTC

d_call: TRBD1
j_call: TRBJ2-4
clone_size: NA
cdr3_length: 15
v_call: TRBV6-1
cdr3_aa: CASSYRGLAKNIQYF
cdr3_nt: TGTGCCAGCTCTTACAGGGGGCTAGCCAAAAACATTCAGTACTTC

d_call: TRBD2
j_call: TRBJ2-1
clone_size: NA
cdr3_length: 16
v_call: TRBV7-9
cdr3_aa: CASSLGLAGAPPKPFF
cdr3_nt: TGTGCCAGCAGCCTAGGACTAGCGGGAGCCCCTCCCAAGCCGTTCTTC

d_call: TRBD1
j_call: TRBJ1-2
clone_size: NA
cdr3_length: 13
v_call: TRBV7-6
cdr3_aa: CASSWGQGYGYTF
cdr3_nt: TGTGCCAGCAGCTGGGGACAGGGCTATGGCTACACCTTC

d_call: TRBD2
j_call: TRBJ2-1
clone_size: NA
cdr3_length: 17
v_call: TRBV5-4
cdr3_aa: CASSLVGSGSSYNEQFF
cdr3_nt: TGTGCCAGCAGCTTGGTTGGTAGCGGGAGCTCCTACAATGAGCAGTTCTTC

d_call: NA
j_call: TRBJ1-2
clone_size: NA
cdr3_length: 15
v_call: TRBV28
cdr3_aa: CASSFEDTDLYGYTF
cdr3_nt: TGTGCCAGCAGTTTCGAGGACACCGACCTCTATGGCTACACCTTC

d_call: TRBD1
j_call: TRBJ1-1
clone_size: NA
cdr3_length: 15
v_call: TRBV18
cdr3_aa: CASSSTGQGNTEAFF
cdr3_nt: TGTGCCAGCTCAAGCACCGGACAGGGAAACACTGAAGCTTTCTTT

d_call: NA
j_call: TRBJ2-5
clone_size: few
cdr3_length: 13
v_call: TRBV5-6
cdr3_aa: CASSSRVRETQYF
cdr3_nt: TGTGCCAGCAGCTCCAGGGTACGCGAGACCCAGTACTTC

d_call: TRBD2
j_call: TRBJ2-3
clone_size: NA
cdr3_length: 15
v_call: TRBV6-1
cdr3_aa: CASSSSGRPSDTQYF
cdr3_nt: TGTGCCAGCAGTTCTAGCGGGAGGCCCTCAGATACGCAGTATTTT

d_call: TRBD1
j_call: TRBJ2-1
clone_size: few
cdr3_length: 14
v_call: TRBV29-1
cdr3_aa: CSVVRQGTGNEQFF
cdr3_nt: TGCAGCGTTGTTAGACAGGGGACAGGCAATGAGCAGTTCTTC

d_call: TRBD1
j_call: TRBJ2-7
clone_size: NA
cdr3_length: 15
v_call: TRBV5-4
cdr3_aa: CASSPDRGRVYEQYF
cdr3_nt: TGTGCCAGCAGCCCGGACAGGGGGCGTGTATACGAGCAGTACTTC

d_call: NA
j_call: TRBJ1-1
clone_size: NA
cdr3_length: 14
v_call: TRBV5-1
cdr3_aa: CASSLVAVNTEAFF
cdr3_nt: TGCGCCAGCAGCTTAGTTGCAGTGAACACTGAAGCTTTCTTT

d_call: NA
j_call: TRBJ1-2
clone_size: NA
cdr3_length: 14
v_call: TRBV28
cdr3_aa: CASSQGLWNYGYTF
cdr3_nt: TGTGCCAGCAGTCAGGGTCTCTGGAACTATGGCTACACCTTC

d_call: TRBD1
j_call: TRBJ2-1
clone_size: NA
cdr3_length: 14
v_call: TRBV2
cdr3_aa: CASRSGQGTDEQFF
cdr3_nt: TGTGCCAGCAGATCGGGACAGGGGACCGATGAGCAGTTCTTC

d_call: NA
j_call: TRBJ2-7
clone_size: few
cdr3_length: 17
v_call: TRBV21-1
cdr3_aa: CASSRPPGGSTTYEQYF
cdr3_nt: TGTGCCAGCAGCAGACCCCCAGGGGGTAGTACAACCTACGAGCAGTACTTC

d_call: TRBD2
j_call: TRBJ2-3
clone_size: NA
cdr3_length: 14
v_call: TRBV19
cdr3_aa: CASSISGSTDTQYF
cdr3_nt: TGTGCCAGTAGTATCAGCGGGAGTACAGATACGCAGTATTTT

d_call: NA
j_call: TRBJ2-2
clone_size: once
cdr3_length: 15
v_call: TRBV7-3
cdr3_aa: CASSLGGSGSGELFF
cdr3_nt: TGTGCCAGCAGCTTAGGTGGGAGCGGGTCCGGGGAGCTGTTTTTT

d_call: NA
j_call: TRBJ2-7
clone_size: NA
cdr3_length: 13
v_call: TRBV6-1
cdr3_aa: CASSLDRFYEQYF
cdr3_nt: TGTGCCAGCAGCCTAGACCGTTTCTACGAGCAGTACTTC

d_call: TRBD1
j_call: TRBJ1-1
clone_size: NA
cdr3_length: 15
v_call: TRBV9
cdr3_aa: CASSVSGQGDTEAFF
cdr3_nt: TGTGCCAGCAGCGTTTCGGGACAGGGGGACACTGAAGCTTTCTTT

d_call: TRBD1
j_call: TRBJ2-7
clone_size: few
cdr3_length: 14
v_call: TRBV18
cdr3_aa: CASSPRQGLYEQYF
cdr3_nt: TGTGCCAGCTCACCCCGACAGGGGCTCTACGAGCAGTACTTC

d_call: NA
j_call: TRBJ2-1
clone_size: NA
cdr3_length: 15
v_call: TRBV7-9
cdr3_aa: CASTLGSGTYNEQFF
cdr3_nt: TGTGCCAGCACCTTAGGAAGCGGGACATACAATGAGCAGTTCTTC

d_call: NA
j_call: TRBJ1-5
clone_size: NA
cdr3_length: 15
v_call: TRBV19
cdr3_aa: CASSLIGTINQPQHF
cdr3_nt: TGTGCCAGTAGTCTCATCGGGACAATCAATCAGCCCCAGCATTTT

d_call: NA
j_call: TRBJ1-1
clone_size: few
cdr3_length: 13
v_call: TRBV5-1
cdr3_aa: CASSLAYLSEAFF
cdr3_nt: TGCGCCAGCAGCTTGGCCTACCTCTCTGAAGCTTTCTTT

d_call: TRBD1
j_call: TRBJ2-7
clone_size: NA
cdr3_length: 14
v_call: TRBV5-1
cdr3_aa: CASKPGQGSYEQYF
cdr3_nt: TGCGCCAGCAAACCGGGACAGGGGTCCTACGAGCAGTACTTC

d_call: NA
j_call: TRBJ2-7
clone_size: NA
cdr3_length: 14
v_call: TRBV4-1
cdr3_aa: CASRRTTLAYEQYF
cdr3_nt: TGCGCCAGCAGGCGAACGACACTGGCCTACGAGCAGTACTTC

d_call: TRBD1
j_call: TRBJ2-1
clone_size: NA
cdr3_length: 14
v_call: TRBV11-2
cdr3_aa: CASRRQGGYNEQFF
cdr3_nt: TGTGCCAGCAGGCGACAGGGCGGATACAATGAGCAGTTCTTC

d_call: NA
j_call: TRBJ2-7
clone_size: few
cdr3_length: 16
v_call: TRBV5-1
cdr3_aa: CASSLGLNNYDYEQYF
cdr3_nt: TGCGCCAGCAGCTTGGGTTTAAATAACTACGACTACGAGCAGTACTTC

d_call: NA
j_call: TRBJ2-2
clone_size: NA
cdr3_length: 16
v_call: TRBV6-5
cdr3_aa: CASSYSGRQWTGELFF
cdr3_nt: TGTGCCAGCAGTTACTCGGGGCGACAATGGACCGGGGAGCTGTTTTTT

d_call: TRBD1
j_call: TRBJ2-7
clone_size: many
cdr3_length: 12
v_call: TRBV7-9
cdr3_aa: CASSRGQYEQYF
cdr3_nt: TGTGCCAGCAGCAGGGGACAGTACGAGCAGTACTTC

d_call: NA
j_call: TRBJ1-1
clone_size: once
cdr3_length: 13
v_call: TRBV11-2
cdr3_aa: CASSFTGWTEAFF
cdr3_nt: TGTGCCAGCAGCTTTACCGGGTGGACTGAAGCTTTCTTT

d_call: NA
j_call: TRBJ2-1
clone_size: NA
cdr3_length: 14
v_call: TRBV7-3
cdr3_aa: CASSSTDYRNEQFF
cdr3_nt: TGTGCCAGCAGCTCGACGGATTACAGGAATGAGCAGTTCTTC